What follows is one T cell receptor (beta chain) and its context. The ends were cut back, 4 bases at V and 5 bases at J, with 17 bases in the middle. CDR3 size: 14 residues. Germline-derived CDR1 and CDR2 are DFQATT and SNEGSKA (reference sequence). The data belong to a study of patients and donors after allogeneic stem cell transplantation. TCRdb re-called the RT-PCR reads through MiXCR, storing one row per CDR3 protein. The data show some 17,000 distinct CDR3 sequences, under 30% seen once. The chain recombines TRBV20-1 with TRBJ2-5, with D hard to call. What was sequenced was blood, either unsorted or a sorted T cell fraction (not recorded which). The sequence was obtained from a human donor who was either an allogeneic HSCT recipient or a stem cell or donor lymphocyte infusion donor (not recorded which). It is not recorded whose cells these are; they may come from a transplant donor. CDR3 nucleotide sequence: TGCAGTGCTAACACGCTAGGGTTCGGGGAGACCCAGTACTTC. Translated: CSANTLGFGETQYF.